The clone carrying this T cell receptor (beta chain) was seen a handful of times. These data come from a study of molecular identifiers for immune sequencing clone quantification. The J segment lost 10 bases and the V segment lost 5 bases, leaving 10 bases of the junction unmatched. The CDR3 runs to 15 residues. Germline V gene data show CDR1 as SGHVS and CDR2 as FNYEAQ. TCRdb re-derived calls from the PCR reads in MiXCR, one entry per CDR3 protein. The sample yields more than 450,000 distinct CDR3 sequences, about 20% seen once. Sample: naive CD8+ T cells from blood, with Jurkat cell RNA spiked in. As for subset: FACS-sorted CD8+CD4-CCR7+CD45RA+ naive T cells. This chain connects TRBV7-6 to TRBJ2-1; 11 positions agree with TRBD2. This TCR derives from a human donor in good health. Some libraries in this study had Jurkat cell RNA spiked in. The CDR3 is CASSTLAGGGWEQFF. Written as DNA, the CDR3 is TGTGCCAGCAGCACCCTAGCGGGGGGTGGCTGGGAGCAGTTCTTC.